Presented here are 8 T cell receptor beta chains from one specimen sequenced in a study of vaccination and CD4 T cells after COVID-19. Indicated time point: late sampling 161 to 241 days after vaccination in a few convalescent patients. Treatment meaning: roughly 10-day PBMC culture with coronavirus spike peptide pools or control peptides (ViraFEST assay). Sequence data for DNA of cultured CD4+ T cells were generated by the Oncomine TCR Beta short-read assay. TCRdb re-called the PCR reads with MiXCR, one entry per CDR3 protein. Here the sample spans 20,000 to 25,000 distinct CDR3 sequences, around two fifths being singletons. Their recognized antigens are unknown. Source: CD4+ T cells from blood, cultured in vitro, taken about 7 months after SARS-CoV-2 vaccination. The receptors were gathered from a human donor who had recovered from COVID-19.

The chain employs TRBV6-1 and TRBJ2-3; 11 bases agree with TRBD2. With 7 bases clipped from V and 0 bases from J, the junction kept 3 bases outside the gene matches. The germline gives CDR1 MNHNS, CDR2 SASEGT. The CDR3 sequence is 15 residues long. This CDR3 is CASKRLAGSTDTQYF. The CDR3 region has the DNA TGTGCCAGCAAAAGACTAGCGGGGAGCACAGATACGCAGTATTTT.

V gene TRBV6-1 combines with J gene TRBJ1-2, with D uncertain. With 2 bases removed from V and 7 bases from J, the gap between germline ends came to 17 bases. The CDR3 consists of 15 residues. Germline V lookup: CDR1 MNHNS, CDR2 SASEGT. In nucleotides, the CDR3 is TGTGCCAGCAGTGAAAGTGCTCCCTTCGAAGGTGGCTACACCTTC. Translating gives CASSESAPFEGGYTF.

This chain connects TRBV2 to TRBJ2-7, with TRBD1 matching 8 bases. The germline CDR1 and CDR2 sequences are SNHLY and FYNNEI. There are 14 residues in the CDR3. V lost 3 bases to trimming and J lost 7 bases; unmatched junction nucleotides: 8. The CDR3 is CASSEPLQGEEQYF. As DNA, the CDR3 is TGTGCCAGCAGTGAGCCACTACAGGGGGAGGAGCAGTACTTC.

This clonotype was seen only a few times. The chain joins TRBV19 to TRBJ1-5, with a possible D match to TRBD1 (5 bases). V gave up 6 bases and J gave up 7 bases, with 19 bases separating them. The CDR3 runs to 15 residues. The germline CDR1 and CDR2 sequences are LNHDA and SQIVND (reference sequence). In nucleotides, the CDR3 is TGTGCCAGTAGCAAAGGGCTCAGGGCGGAGCAGCCCCAGCATTTT. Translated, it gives CASSKGLRAEQPQHF.

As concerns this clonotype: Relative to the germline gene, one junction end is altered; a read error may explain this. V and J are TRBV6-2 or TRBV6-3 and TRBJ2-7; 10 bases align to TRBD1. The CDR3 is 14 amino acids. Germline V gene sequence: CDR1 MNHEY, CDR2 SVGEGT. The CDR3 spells CASRPGQGTYEQYF. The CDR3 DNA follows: TGCGCCAGCAGACCGGGACAGGGGACCTACGAGCAGTACTTC.

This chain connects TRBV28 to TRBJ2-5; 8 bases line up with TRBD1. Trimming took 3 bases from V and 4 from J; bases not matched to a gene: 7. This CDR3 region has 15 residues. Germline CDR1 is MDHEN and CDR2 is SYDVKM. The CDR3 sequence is CASSFGGQGVETQYF. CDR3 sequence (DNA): TGTGCCAGCAGTTTTGGTGGACAGGGCGTAGAGACCCAGTACTTC. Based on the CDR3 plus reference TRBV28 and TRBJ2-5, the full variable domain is DVKVTQSSRYLVKRTGEKVFLECVQDMDHENMFWYRQDPGLGLRLIYFSYDVKMKEKGDIPEGYSVSREKKERFSLILESASTNQTSMYLCASSFGGQGVETQYFGPGTRLLVL.

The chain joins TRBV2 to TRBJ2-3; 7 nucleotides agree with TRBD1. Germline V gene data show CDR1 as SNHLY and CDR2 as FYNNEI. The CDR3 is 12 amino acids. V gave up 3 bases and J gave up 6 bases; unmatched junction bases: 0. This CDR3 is CASSEDRDTQYF. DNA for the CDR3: TGTGCCAGCAGTGAGGACAGGGATACGCAGTATTTT.

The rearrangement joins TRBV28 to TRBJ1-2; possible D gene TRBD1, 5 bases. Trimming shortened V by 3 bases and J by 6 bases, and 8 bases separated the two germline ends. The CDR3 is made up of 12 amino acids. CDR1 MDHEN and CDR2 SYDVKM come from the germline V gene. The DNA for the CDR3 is TGTGCCAGCAGTTTTGGAGGGGATGGCTACACCTTC. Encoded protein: CASSFGGDGYTF.